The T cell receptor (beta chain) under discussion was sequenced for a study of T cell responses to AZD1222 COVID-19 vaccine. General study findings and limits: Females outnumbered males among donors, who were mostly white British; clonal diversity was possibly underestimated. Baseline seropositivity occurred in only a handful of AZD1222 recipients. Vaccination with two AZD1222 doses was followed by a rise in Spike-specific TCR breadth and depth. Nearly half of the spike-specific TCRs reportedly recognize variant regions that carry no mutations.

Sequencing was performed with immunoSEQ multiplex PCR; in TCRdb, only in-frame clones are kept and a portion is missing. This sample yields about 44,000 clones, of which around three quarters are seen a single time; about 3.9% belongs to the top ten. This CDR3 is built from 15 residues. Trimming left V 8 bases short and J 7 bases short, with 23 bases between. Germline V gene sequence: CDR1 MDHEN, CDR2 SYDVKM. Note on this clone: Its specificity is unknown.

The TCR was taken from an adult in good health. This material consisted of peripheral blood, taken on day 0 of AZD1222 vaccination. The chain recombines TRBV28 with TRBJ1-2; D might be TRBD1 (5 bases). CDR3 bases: TGTGCCAGCGGCATACCAGCCGGGAGCCAGGGTGGCTACACCTTC. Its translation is CASGIPAGSQGGYTF.